This T cell receptor (beta chain) was documented in a study of shared clonotypes between healthy human individuals. Data came from immunoSEQ multiplex PCR; TCRdb stores just in-frame clones and leaves some out. The data hold millions of clones, with under 95% observed a single time. Naive CD8 cells, CD45RO-negative and positively selected for CCR7, excluded terminally differentiated effector memory CD45RA+ cells. CDR3 length equals 15 residues. CDR1 SGHAT and CDR2 FQDESV come from the germline V gene (reference sequence). Trimming cost V 5 bases and J 5 bases; bases outside gene matches: 9. The sequence derives from a man aged 18 to 29 in good health. Some clones in this sample may be carry-over from other donors' samples. Input material: naive CD8+ T cells from PBMCs. V gene TRBV11-1 combines with J gene TRBJ2-5, with 9 bases identical to TRBD1. The CDR3 sequence: CASSAEGQGWETQYF. The CDR3 DNA follows: TGTGCCAGCAGCGCCGAGGGACAGGGTTGGGAGACCCAGTACTTC. Based on the CDR3 plus reference TRBV11-1 and TRBJ2-5, the full variable domain is EAEVAQSPRYKITEKSQAVAFWCDPISGHATLYWYRQILGQGPELLVQFQDESVVDDSQLPKDRFSAERLKGVDSTLKIQPAELGDSAMYLCASSAEGQGWETQYFGPGTRLLVL.